The entry below describes one T cell receptor (beta chain). Which antigen it targets is not known. No base quality values were provided; no much bigger clone lies one nucleotide off. Library construction relied on multiplex PCR. The data were produced on an Illumina HiSeq 4000. To build TCR beta libraries, CDR3 regions were amplified by Arm-PCR using iRepertoire HTBI primers. Before sequencing, the PCR products underwent gel purification. Per the original workflow: Gene usage analysis of CDR3 amino acid clonotypes used the approximately 56 TRBV and 14 to 15 TRBJ segments found across samples. COPE and FqMerger were used to merge the filtered high-quality paired reads into contigs. Contigs were aligned with BLAST to IMGT TRBV, TRBD and TRBJ reference genes, and CDR3 was defined per IMGT. Highly expanded clones were defined as clonotypes with a frequency above 0.1%. Shannon entropy was used to measure repertoire diversity, and the Gini coefficient was used to measure V-J evenness. A clonotype found in more than one individual was treated as public. TCRdb handled the public reads itself, with Q25 trimming in fastp and clone calling in MiXCR, and kept productive beta chains. Rows matching on CDR3 protein sequence are summarized as one entry with the most common DNA and genes. The V and J calls, along with clone size, are taken from TCRdb and not from the paper's own processing. The sample data list 700,000 or so distinct CDR3 sequences, and about 30% of these were observed just once. Around 40% of the sample rests with the top ten.

The sample comes from a study of regulatory T cells in long-lasting Graves disease (dated by TCRdb to the early 2020s). Concerning the study at large: Persistent Graves' disease meant more than 5 years of antithyroid drug treatment with TSH receptor autoantibodies that stayed positive. This study used TCR sequencing and RNA sequencing of peripheral blood to compare persistent Graves' disease patients against newly diagnosed Graves' disease patients. The study took place in China and was registered as a clinical trial. A total of about 33 samples underwent TCR sequencing, from about 13 patients with persistent Graves' disease and approximately 20 patients with newly diagnosed Graves' disease. In the clinical cohort, patients with persistent Graves' disease had used antithyroid drugs for an average of about 10.3 years.

The time point label of this sample denotes: persistent/refractory GD, antithyroid drugs over 5 years with positive TRAb. For both TCR sequencing and RNA sequencing, RNA was extracted from PBMCs using TRIzol. The diagnosis of Graves' disease was made according to American Thyroid Association guidelines. Patients for the study were recruited at an endocrinology department in Xi'an, China. Each patient gave approximately 10 milliliters of peripheral blood, collected in an EDTA anticoagulant tube. Ficoll Paque Plus density gradient separation was used to isolate PBMCs, and no further T cell sorting was done. An Agilent 2100 Bioanalyzer and agarose gel were used to assess RNA quality, and a NanoDrop 2000 was used to measure RNA concentration. General findings and caveats noted by the study authors: Compared with newly diagnosed patients, persistent Graves' disease patients had lower TCR Shannon entropy and fewer highly expanded clones, which suggests clonal expansion. Only the TCR beta chain was sequenced and analyzed. Persistent disease showed preferential use of TRBV28, TRBJ1-2 and TRBJ2-5, whereas newly diagnosed disease favored TRBV20-1 and TRBJ2-1. Patients with persistent disease shared more public clonotypes (approximately 2,500) than newly diagnosed patients did (966). Only peripheral blood was studied, because thyroid tissue, the primary lesion, was inaccessible. As a limitation, the authors acknowledged that the small sample size may reduce accuracy.

CDR1 and CDR2, per the germline V gene, are SGHTA and FQGNSA. The CDR3 runs 14 amino acids, cysteine and phenylalanine included. Only the CDR3 DNA stays, 42 bases, in frame from base 1. Between the V and J ends, shortened by 6 bases and 5 bases respectively, the junction contains 13 bases. The chain joins TRBV7-2 to TRBJ1-4; TRBD1 is possibly the D segment (5 matching bases). The input for sequencing was peripheral blood mononuclear cells (PBMCs), taken when the disease was refractory, from a patient treated with antithyroid drugs. This TCR came from a female donor with Graves disease. DNA sequence: TGTGCCAGCAGAGTTAGGCCAGGGAATGAAAAACTGTTTTTT. It translates to CASRVRPGNEKLFF.